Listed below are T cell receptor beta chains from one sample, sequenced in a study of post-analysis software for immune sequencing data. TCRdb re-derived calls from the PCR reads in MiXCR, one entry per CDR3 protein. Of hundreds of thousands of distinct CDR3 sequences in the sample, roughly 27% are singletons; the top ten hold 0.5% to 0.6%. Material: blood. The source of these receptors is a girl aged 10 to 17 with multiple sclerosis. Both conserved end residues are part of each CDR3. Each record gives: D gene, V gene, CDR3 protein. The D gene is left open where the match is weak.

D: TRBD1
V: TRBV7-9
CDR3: CASSRRGPGTDTQYF

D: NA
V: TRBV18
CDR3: CACSPSSVYSNQPQHF

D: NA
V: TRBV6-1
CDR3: CASSEALVGAGNQPQHF

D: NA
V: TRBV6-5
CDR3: CASKTGLSGNTIYF

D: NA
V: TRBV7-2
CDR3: CASSGSGAVLFGEQYF

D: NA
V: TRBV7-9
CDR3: CASNYYPRASTDTQYF

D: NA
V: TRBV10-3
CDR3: CAISDGGIDEQFF

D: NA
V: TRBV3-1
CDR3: CASSPPGPVSGYTF

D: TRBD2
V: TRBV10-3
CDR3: CAIRPGLAGEWEFF

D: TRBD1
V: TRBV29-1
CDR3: CSVEGLGTGDAWETQYF

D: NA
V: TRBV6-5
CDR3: CASTSLGGPNTEAFF

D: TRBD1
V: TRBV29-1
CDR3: CSVGGGGQGDSYEQYF

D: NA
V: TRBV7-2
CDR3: CASSLTFGSYEQYF

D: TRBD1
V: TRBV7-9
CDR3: CASSHRDRVYEQYF

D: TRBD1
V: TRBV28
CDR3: CASSLVGQGIMNTEAFF

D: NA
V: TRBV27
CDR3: CASSLATGNSPLHF

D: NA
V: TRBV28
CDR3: CLSGGSSYEQYF

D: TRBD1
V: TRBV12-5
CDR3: CASGPSGTAYNEQFF

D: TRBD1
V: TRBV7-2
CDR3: CASSTTGGYNEQFF

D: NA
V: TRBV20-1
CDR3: CSAPRLGAGSTDTQYF

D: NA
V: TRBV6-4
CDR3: CASSTGGEPREAFF

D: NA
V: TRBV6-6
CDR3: CASSYGRESEAFF

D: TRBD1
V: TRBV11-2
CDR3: CASSVGQGRPGNTIYF

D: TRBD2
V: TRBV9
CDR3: CASNGGGRNTDTQYF

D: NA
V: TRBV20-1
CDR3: CSARGRQYNEQFF

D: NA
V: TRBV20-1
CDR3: CSAIGQAETQYF

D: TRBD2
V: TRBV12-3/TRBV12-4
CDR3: CASSPDSGGAYNEQFF

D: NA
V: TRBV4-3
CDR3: CAGSQENWRPSYEQYF

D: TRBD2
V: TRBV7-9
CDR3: CASSQIDIAGDGNNEQFF

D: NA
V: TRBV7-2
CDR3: CASSLDSTQFGYF

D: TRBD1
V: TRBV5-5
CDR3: CASSLVGDRANEQFF

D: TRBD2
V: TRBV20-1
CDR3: CSAPLRGGEDTQYF

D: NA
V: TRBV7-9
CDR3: CASSARTAFEAFF

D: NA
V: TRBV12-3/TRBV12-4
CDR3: CAGRAPLSENEQFF

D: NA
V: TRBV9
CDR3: CASSVRGTGETQYF

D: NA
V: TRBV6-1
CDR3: CASSVAQLLIAKNIQYF

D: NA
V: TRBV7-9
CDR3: CASSSDRNRQYF

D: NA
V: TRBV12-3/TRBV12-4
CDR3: CASRRDTPGNEKLFF

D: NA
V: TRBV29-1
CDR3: CSVEGIGQTQYF

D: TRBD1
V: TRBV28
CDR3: CASSFQTGGSSDTQYF

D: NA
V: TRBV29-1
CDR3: CIGYSYNEQFF

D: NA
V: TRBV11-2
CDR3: CASSLQTQRASYEQYF

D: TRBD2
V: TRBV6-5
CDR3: CASSYPGAGGGSSEQYF

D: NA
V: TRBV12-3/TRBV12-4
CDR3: CASSLWGRPNTEAFF

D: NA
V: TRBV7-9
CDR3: CASSLGWGAETQYF

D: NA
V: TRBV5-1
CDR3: CASSPDGPTQTYNEQYF

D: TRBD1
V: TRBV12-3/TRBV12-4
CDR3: CASSIRTGSGNQPQHF

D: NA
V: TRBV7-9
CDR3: CASSLPQETQYF